Listed below are T cell receptor beta chains from one sample, sequenced in a study of Graves' ophthalmopathy and Graves' hyperthyroidism. TCRdb re-derived calls from the multiplex PCR reads in MiXCR, one entry per CDR3 protein. Of about 50,000 distinct CDR3 sequences in the sample, more than 40% were seen once. The sample consisted of peripheral blood. These receptors came from an adult woman with Graves' ophthalmopathy. The CDR3 runs from the conserved cysteine through the conserved F or W. D genes are given only for firm matches. Some rows have no size entry. The others give once, few or many, or a class for an expanded clone.

D gene | clone size | J gene | V gene | CDR3 DNA | CDR3 protein
. | many | TRBJ2-5 | TRBV19 | TGTGCCAGTAGTATAGGACTCACCCAAGAGACCCAGTACTTC | CASSIGLTQETQYF
. | . | TRBJ1-1 | TRBV7-9 | TGTGCCAGCAGCGAACACCCAGTCTGGGACACTGAAGCTTTCTTT | CASSEHPVWDTEAFF
TRBD2 | . | TRBJ2-7 | TRBV10-3 | TGTGCCATCGACTCGGAGCGGGGCACCTACGAGCAGTACTTC | CAIDSERGTYEQYF
TRBD2 | . | TRBJ2-3 | TRBV6-6 | TGTGCCAGCAGGGCGGGAGGGCCGGGCAATGAGCAGTATTTT | CASRAGGPGNEQYF
. | . | TRBJ2-1 | TRBV29-1 | TGCAGCTTATCCGGCAGGAGGAGTAATGAGCAGTTCTTC | CSLSGRRSNEQFF
. | . | TRBJ2-2 | TRBV24-1 | TGTGCCATCAGTGGTTGGGGAGACGCGAACACAGGGGAGCTGTTTTTT | CAISGWGDANTGELFF
. | . | TRBJ1-1 | TRBV19 | TGTGCCAGTCTACAGGGTTGGGGCACTGAAGCTTTCTTT | CASLQGWGTEAFF
. | many | TRBJ1-6 | TRBV5-1 | TGCGCCAGCAGCTTGCAGGGCGGCAATTCACCCCTCCACTTT | CASSLQGGNSPLHF
. | many | TRBJ1-1 | TRBV29-1 | TGCAGCGTTGTAGGGAACCTGGACAGCCACACTGAAGCTTTCTTT | CSVVGNLDSHTEAFF
TRBD1 | many | TRBJ1-4 | TRBV20-1 | TGCAGTGCTTTACCGGGACAGGGGGCTGAAAAACTGTTTTTT | CSALPGQGAEKLFF
. | . | TRBJ1-1 | TRBV6-4 | TGTGCCAGCAGTGAGGGCACGAACACTGAAGCTTTCTTT | CASSEGTNTEAFF
TRBD2 | . | TRBJ2-1 | TRBV29-1 | TGCCCGGGACTAGCGAGCAACGACAATGAGCAGTTCTTC | CPGLASNDNEQFF
TRBD1 | . | TRBJ1-2 | TRBV25-1 | TGTGCCAGCAGTGAACCGGGACAGGGGGCTTTTAACTATGGCTACACCTTC | CASSEPGQGAFNYGYTF
. | many | TRBJ1-6 | TRBV5-6 | TGTGCCAGCAGCTTGCCTGGGGGTAATTCACCCCTCCACTTT | CASSLPGGNSPLHF
. | . | TRBJ2-7 | TRBV7-8 | TGTGCCAGCAGCCCCGGTTCGGGGGACGAGCAGTACTTC | CASSPGSGDEQYF
. | . | TRBJ1-1 | TRBV2 | TGTGCCAGCAGCCAAGTCGGCCATGGCAGGGGAGTTGTAGCTTTCTTT | CASSQVGHGRGVVAFF
. | many | TRBJ1-1 | TRBV5-1 | TGCGCCAGCAAAGCTTTCGGGACACCGAACACTGAAGCTTTCTTT | CASKAFGTPNTEAFF
. | many | TRBJ1-2 | TRBV20-1 | TGCAGTGCTAGGTCAACTGGGAGGGAGAATGGCTACACCTTC | CSARSTGRENGYTF
. | . | TRBJ2-7 | TRBV29-1 | TGCAGCTCTAGCTACGAGCAGTACTTC | CSSSYEQYF
. | many | TRBJ2-3 | TRBV2 | TGTGCCAGCCTCGGAGGGGAAGGAGATACGCAGTATTTT | CASLGGEGDTQYF
. | medium-sized | TRBJ1-5 | TRBV15 | TGTGCCACCAGCCTTCGGGTCCATAGCAATCAGCCCCAGCATTTT | CATSLRVHSNQPQHF
TRBD1 | . | TRBJ2-6 | TRBV19 | TGTGCCAGTAGTACAGGGGGCTCCGGGGCCAACATCCTGACTTTC | CASSTGGSGANILTF
TRBD1 | many | TRBJ1-5 | TRBV20-1 | TGCAGTGCTAGTGGGGGCGACAGGGATGCCTTCAATCAGCCCCAGCATTTT | CSASGGDRDAFNQPQHF
. | many | TRBJ2-2 | TRBV6-5 | TGTGCCAGCAGCCCGATCCCTATGAGACACGGGCCCGGGGAGCTGTTTTTT | CASSPIPMRHGPGELFF
. | . | TRBJ1-4 | TRBV5-8 | TGTGCCAGCAGCTTAGTGGGACGAAACGGCGAAAAACTGTTTTTT | CASSLVGRNGEKLFF
. | . | TRBJ1-5 | TRBV15 | TGTGCCACCAGCAGACAGGGAGGGACCAATCAGCCCCAGCATTTT | CATSRQGGTNQPQHF
. | . | TRBJ1-5 | TRBV4-2 | TGTGCCAGCAGCCAAATGGCGGCAGAGACCCAGCATTTT | CASSQMAAETQHF